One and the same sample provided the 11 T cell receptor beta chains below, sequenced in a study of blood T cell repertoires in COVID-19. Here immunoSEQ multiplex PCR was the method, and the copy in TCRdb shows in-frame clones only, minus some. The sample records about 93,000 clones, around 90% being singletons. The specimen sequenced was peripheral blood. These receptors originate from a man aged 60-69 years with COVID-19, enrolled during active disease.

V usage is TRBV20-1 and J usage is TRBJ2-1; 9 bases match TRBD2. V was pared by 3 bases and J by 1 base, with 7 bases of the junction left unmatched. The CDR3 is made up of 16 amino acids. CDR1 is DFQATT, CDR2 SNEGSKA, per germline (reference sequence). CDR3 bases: TGCAGTGCTAGTTTACGGGCGGGGGGGTCCTACAATGAGCAGTTCTTC. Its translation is CSASLRAGGSYNEQFF.

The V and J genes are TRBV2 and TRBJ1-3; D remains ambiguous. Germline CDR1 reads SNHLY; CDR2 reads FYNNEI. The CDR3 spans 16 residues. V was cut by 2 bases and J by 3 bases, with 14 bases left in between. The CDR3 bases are TGTGCCAGCAGTGAACCTGGCAGGTTTGATGGAAACACCATATATTTT. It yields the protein CASSEPGRFDGNTIYF.

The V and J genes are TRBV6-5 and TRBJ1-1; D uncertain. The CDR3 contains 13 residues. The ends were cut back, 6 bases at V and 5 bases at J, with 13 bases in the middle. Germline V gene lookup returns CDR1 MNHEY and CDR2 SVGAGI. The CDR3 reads CASRTAVRTEAFF. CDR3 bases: TGTGCCAGCAGAACCGCCGTCAGGACTGAAGCTTTCTTT.

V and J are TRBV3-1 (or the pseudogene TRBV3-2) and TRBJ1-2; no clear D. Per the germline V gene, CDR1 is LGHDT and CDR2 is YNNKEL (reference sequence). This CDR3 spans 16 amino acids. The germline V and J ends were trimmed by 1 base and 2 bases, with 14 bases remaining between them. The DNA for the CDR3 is TGTGCCAGCAGCCAAGGGATTGCCGTCGGGAACTATGGCTACACCTTC. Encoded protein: CASSQGIAVGNYGYTF.

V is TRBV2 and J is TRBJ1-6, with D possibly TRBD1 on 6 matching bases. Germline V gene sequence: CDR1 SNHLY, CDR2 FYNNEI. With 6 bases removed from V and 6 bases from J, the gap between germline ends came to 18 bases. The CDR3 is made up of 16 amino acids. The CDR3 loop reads CASSPDSLAGNSPLHF. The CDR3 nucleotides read TGTGCCAGCAGCCCGGACAGTCTGGCGGGTAATTCACCCCTCCACTTT.

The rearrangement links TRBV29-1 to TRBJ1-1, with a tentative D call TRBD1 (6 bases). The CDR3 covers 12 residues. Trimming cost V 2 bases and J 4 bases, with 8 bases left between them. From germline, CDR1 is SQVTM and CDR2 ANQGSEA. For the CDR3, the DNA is TGCAGCGTTGAATTGACAGGCACTGAAGCTTTCTTT. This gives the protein CSVELTGTEAFF.

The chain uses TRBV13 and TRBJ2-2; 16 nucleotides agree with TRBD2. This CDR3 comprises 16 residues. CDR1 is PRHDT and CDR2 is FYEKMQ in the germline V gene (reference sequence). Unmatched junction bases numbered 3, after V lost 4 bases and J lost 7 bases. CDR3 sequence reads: CASSSGLAGGNGELFF. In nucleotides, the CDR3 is TGTGCCAGCAGCTCGGGACTAGCGGGAGGGAACGGGGAGCTGTTTTTT.

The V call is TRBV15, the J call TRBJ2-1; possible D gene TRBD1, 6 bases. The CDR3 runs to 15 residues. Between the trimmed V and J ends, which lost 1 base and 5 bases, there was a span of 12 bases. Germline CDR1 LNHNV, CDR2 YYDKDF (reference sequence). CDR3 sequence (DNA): TGTGCCACCAGCAGAGTCCTACAGGGTAACAATGAGCAGTTCTTC. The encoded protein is CATSRVLQGNNEQFF.

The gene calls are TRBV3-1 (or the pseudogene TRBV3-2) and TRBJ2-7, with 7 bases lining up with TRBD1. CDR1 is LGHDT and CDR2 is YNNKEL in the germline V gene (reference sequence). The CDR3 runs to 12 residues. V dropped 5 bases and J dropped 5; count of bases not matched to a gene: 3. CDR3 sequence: CASSDRAHEQYF. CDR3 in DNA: TGTGCCAGCAGCGACAGGGCCCACGAGCAGTACTTC.

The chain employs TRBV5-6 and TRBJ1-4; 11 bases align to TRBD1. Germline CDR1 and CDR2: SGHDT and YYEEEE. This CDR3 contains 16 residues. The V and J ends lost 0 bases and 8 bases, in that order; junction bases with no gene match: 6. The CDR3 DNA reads TGTGCCAGCAGCTTGGTGGGGGACAGGGGGTCGGAAAAACTGTTTTTT. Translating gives CASSLVGDRGSEKLFF.

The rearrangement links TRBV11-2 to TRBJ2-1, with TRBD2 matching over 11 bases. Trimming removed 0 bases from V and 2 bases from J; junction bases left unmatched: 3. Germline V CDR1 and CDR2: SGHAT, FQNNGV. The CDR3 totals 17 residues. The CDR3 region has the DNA TGTGCCAGCAGCTTAGATCTAGCGGGAGGCGCCTACAATGAGCAGTTCTTC. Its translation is CASSLDLAGGAYNEQFF.